This passage covers 16 T cell receptor beta chains from one sample sequenced in a study of cytomegalovirus exposure and HLA in healthy donors. PCR used 60 Vbeta primers and 13 Jbeta primers. TCRdb's copy holds only in-frame clones and misses some; the assay was immunoSEQ multiplex PCR. Among around 95,000 clones listed, around 74% were seen once. Material: PBMCs. These TCRs come from a male donor in good health and CMV-seronegative.

The chain joins TRBV5-6 to TRBJ1-2; TRBD1 might be the D (6 bases). V lost 5 bases and J lost 5, with 19 bases in between. Germline lookup yields CDR1 SGHDT and CDR2 YYEEEE. The CDR3 is 15 residues long. The CDR3 spells CASRDTGTSRYGYTF. CDR3 in DNA: TGTGCCAGCAGGGATACCGGGACATCGAGATATGGCTACACCTTC.

The chain employs TRBV6-1 and TRBJ1-4; D unresolved. Trimming took off 3 bases at V and 3 bases at J, with 11 bases between the two ends. Germline assignment: CDR1 MNHNS and CDR2 SASEGT. This CDR3 has 15 residues. The CDR3, as DNA: TGTGCCAGCAGTGACTCGACTCTTCCTAATGAAAAACTGTTTTTT. Protein product: CASSDSTLPNEKLFF.

The CDR3: CARDRGRFSGYTF. The CDR3 nucleotides read TGTGCCAGGGACAGGGGGCGTTTCTCTGGCTACACCTTC. This rearrangement joins TRBV30 to TRBJ1-2, with TRBD1 matching over 12 bases. V was pared by 8 bases and J by 7 bases, with 8 bases of the junction left unmatched. CDR1 is GTSNPN, CDR2 SVGIG, per germline (reference sequence). The CDR3 extends over 13 amino acids.

This sequence joins TRBV30 and TRBJ2-7, with D tentatively TRBD1 (5 bases). V lost 0 bases and J 6 bases, leaving 12 bases between the germline ends. CDR3 length: 13 amino acids. Germline V gene data show CDR1 as GTSNPN and CDR2 as SVGIG (reference sequence). CDR3 sequence reads: CAWSVSRGSEQYF. The CDR3 DNA follows: TGTGCCTGGAGTGTAAGTAGGGGTTCCGAGCAGTACTTC.

V and J are TRBV7-6 and TRBJ2-6, with a weak D call TRBD2 (5 bases). Germline V CDR1 and CDR2: SGHVS, FNYEAQ. The CDR3 consists of 17 residues. With 1 base removed from V and 1 base from J, the gap between germline ends came to 11 bases. The CDR3 coding sequence is TGTGCCAGCAGCTTAGATAGGCGGGCTTCTGGGGCCAACGTCCTGACTTTC. As protein: CASSLDRRASGANVLTF.

The chain employs TRBV7-8 and TRBJ2-1; weak D call: TRBD1 (5 bases). Trimming took off 1 base at V and 5 bases at J, with 12 bases between the two ends. The germline CDR1 and CDR2 sequences are SGHVS and FQNEAQ. The CDR3 spans 15 residues. The CDR3 coding sequence is TGTGCCAGCAGCTTAGGGGCAGGGCTCAACAATGAGCAGTTCTTC. This sequence encodes CASSLGAGLNNEQFF. Together with reference TRBV7-8 and TRBJ2-1, the CDR3 gives the full variable domain: GAGVSQSPRYKVAKRGQDVALRCDPISGHVSLFWYQQALGQGPEFLTYFQNEAQLDKSGLPSDRFFAERPEGSVSTLKIQRTQQEDSAVYLCASSLGAGLNNEQFFGPGTRLTVL.

The rearrangement joins TRBV29-1 to TRBJ2-7; TRBD1 matches at 11 bases. Germline trimming cut 6 bases from V and 4 bases from J; bases unmatched to any gene: 8. The length of the CDR3 is 14 residues. CDR1 and CDR2 (germline): SQVTM, ANQGSEA. CDR3 bases: TGCAGCGTGCGAGGGACAGGGGGAGTATACGAGCAGTACTTC. Its protein is CSVRGTGGVYEQYF.

As concerns this clone: A read error may account for a junction end that differs from germline. This chain links TRBV28 with TRBJ2-5, with 8 bases identical to TRBD2. This CDR3 comprises 15 residues. CDR1 is MDHEN, CDR2 SYDVKM, per germline. CDR3 sequence: CASRPLSGGFYEQHF. Here the CDR3 DNA reads TGTGCCAGCAGGCCCCTATCGGGAGGGTTCTACGAGCAGCACTTC.

This clone has only a few counts. This chain connects TRBV6-5 to TRBJ1-1, with 8 nucleotides matching TRBD1. CDR3 length: 16 residues. Germline V lookup: CDR1 MNHEY, CDR2 SVGAGI. The V gene end was trimmed by 2 bases and the J gene end by 1 base; junction bases not matched to a gene: 6. The CDR3 protein is CASSYGNRGANTEAFF. The CDR3, as DNA: TGTGCCAGCAGTTACGGTAACAGGGGGGCGAACACTGAAGCTTTCTTT.

The V call is TRBV7-8, the J call TRBJ1-4; 8 nucleotides line up with TRBD1. V was pared by 8 bases and J by 2 bases, with 10 bases of the junction left unmatched. The CDR3 sequence is 16 residues long. Germline CDR1 is SGHVS and CDR2 is FQNEAQ. The CDR3 loop is CASWRTGRRTNEKLFF. DNA for the CDR3: TGTGCCAGCTGGAGGACAGGGCGGCGGACTAATGAAAAACTGTTTTTT.

The gene calls are TRBV27 and TRBJ2-1; 7 positions agree with TRBD2. Germline CDR1 and CDR2: MNHEY and SMNVEV (reference sequence). The CDR3 extends over 13 amino acids. The CDR3 loop is CAVGVAGDNEQFF. CDR3 DNA sequence: TGTGCAGTAGGGGTGGCGGGGGACAATGAGCAGTTCTTC.

A word on this clone: A read error may produce the germline difference seen at one junction end. The chain links TRBV4-2 to TRBJ1-2, with D unclear. CDR3 size: 13 residues. Germline CDR1 LGHNA, CDR2 YNFKEQ. The CDR3 is CASSQSRNVGLRF. CDR3 DNA sequence: TGTGCCAGCAGCCAAAGTCGGAACGTAGGACTTCGTTTC.

This rearrangement joins TRBV9 to TRBJ2-6, with 8 bases matching TRBD1. Per the germline V gene, CDR1 is SGDLS and CDR2 is YYNGEE. V was clipped by 3 bases and J by 0 bases; unmatched bases: 11. This CDR3 spans 19 amino acids. This CDR3 reads CASSDVDRETFSGANVLTF. The CDR3 coding sequence is TGTGCCAGCAGCGACGTGGACAGGGAAACTTTCTCTGGGGCCAACGTCCTGACTTTC.

CDR3 DNA sequence: TGTGCCTGGACTAGCGGAGCCCTAGGGGAGACCCAGTACTTC. It encodes CAWTSGALGETQYF. This chain uses TRBV30 with TRBJ2-5, with 7 bases matching TRBD2. V shed 4 bases and J 5 bases; nucleotides not matched to a gene: 10. The CDR3 extends over 14 amino acids. Germline V gene sequence: CDR1 GTSNPN, CDR2 SVGIG (reference sequence).

This clone was found a few times. V usage is TRBV10-3 and J usage is TRBJ2-7, with D perhaps TRBD2 (5 bases). V was shortened by 2 bases and J by 0 bases, with 8 bases between the two germline ends. CDR1 and CDR2 (germline): ENHRY, SYGVKD. The CDR3 covers 14 residues. The CDR3, as DNA: TGTGCCATCAGTGAGGTCGGGATCTCCTACGAGCAGTACTTC. This sequence encodes CAISEVGISYEQYF.

The CDR3 loop is CASSQLGAGGLTLYGYTF. CDR3 coding DNA: TGCGCCAGCAGCCAACTGGGGGCAGGGGGCCTTACCCTCTATGGCTACACCTTC. J is TRBJ1-2 and V is TRBV4-1; 8 bases line up with TRBD1. Trimming at V came to 2 bases and at J to 4 bases, leaving 15 bases not matched to a gene. Germline V gene lookup returns CDR1 MGHRA and CDR2 YSYEKL. There are 18 residues in the CDR3.